This is a list of T cell receptor beta chains from one sample in a study of T cell changes during pregnancy in multiple sclerosis. Method: immunoSEQ multiplex PCR; TCRdb's copy keeps in-frame clones and lacks some. This sample has around 70,000 clones, with approximately 90% found just once. The sequenced sample was peripheral blood, obtained in the second trimester of pregnancy. Source of these receptors: a female donor in good health, enrolled as a control in a pregnancy study. Each CDR3 is given with its conserved first and last residue. D genes are given only for firm matches. Where a row states a size, it is once, few, many or the class of an expanded clone; other rows omit it.

>-|-|13|TRBV7-8|TRBJ1-2
TGTGCCAGCAGCTTAGGAGGGACAACGGGCTACACCTTC
CASSLGGTTGYTF
>-|-|14|TRBV7-3|TRBJ1-3
TGTGCCAGCAGCCCCCAGGCGCATGGAAACACCATATATTTT
CASSPQAHGNTIYF
>-|-|15|TRBV6-5|TRBJ2-6
TGTGCCAGCAGAACCTACAGTTCTGGGGCCAACGTCCTGACTTTC
CASRTYSSGANVLTF
>-|-|12|TRBV19|TRBJ1-4
TGTGCCAGTAAAGGGGCCGCCTATCAACTGTTTTTT
CASKGAAYQLFF
>-|-|13|TRBV28|TRBJ1-2
TGTGCCAGCCGGGACTCAGGATTCTATGGCTACACCTTC
CASRDSGFYGYTF
>TRBD1|-|16|TRBV6-7|TRBJ1-2
TGTGCCAGCAGTTATCTGACAGGGAACCCTAACTATGGCTACACCTTC
CASSYLTGNPNYGYTF
>TRBD2|-|16|TRBV7-9|TRBJ2-7
TGTGCCAGCAGCTCCGCGGGGGGACCTAGCTCCTACGAGCAGTACTTC
CASSSAGGPSSYEQYF
>TRBD1|-|16|TRBV18|TRBJ1-2
TGTGCCAGCTCACCGGCCGCGACAGGGTCTAACTATGGCTACACCTTC
CASSPAATGSNYGYTF
>TRBD1|-|16|TRBV6-6|TRBJ2-1
TGTGCCAGCGGGAGGACAGGGGGAGGGGGTTACAATGAGCAGTTCTTC
CASGRTGGGGYNEQFF
>-|-|12|TRBV7-8|TRBJ2-7
TGTGCCAGCGGGGGGGGGCCCTACGAGCAGTACTTC
CASGGGPYEQYF
>TRBD1|-|16|TRBV15|TRBJ1-3
TGTGCCACCAGCAGACGGGACAGCGACTCTGGAAACACCATATATTTT
CATSRRDSDSGNTIYF
>TRBD1|medium-sized|20|TRBV28|TRBJ1-5
TGTGCCAGCAGTTTCCCCTCCACCGGGACAGCCAACCTCCAGGCTCAGCCCCAGCATTTT
CASSFPSTGTANLQAQPQHF
>TRBD2|-|15|TRBV5-4|TRBJ2-5
TGTGCCAGCAGCCCCGGTGGGGGGGATATGAAGACCCAGTACTTC
CASSPGGGDMKTQYF
>TRBD1|-|12|TRBV6-1|TRBJ1-2
TGTGCCACCTGGGGACAGCTCTATGGCTACACCTTC
CATWGQLYGYTF
>TRBD1|once|12|TRBV29-1|TRBJ2-3
TGCAGCGTTGAACAGGGGGCAGATACGCAGTATTTT
CSVEQGADTQYF
>-|-|15|TRBV27|TRBJ2-7
TGTGCCAGCAGTTTATCGGGAGGAGGGGTCTACGAGCAGTACTTC
CASSLSGGGVYEQYF
>TRBD2|-|15|TRBV27|TRBJ2-1
TGTGCCAGCAGTCCGACTAGCGGGGGCGACAATGAGCAGTTCTTC
CASSPTSGGDNEQFF
>-|-|11|TRBV20-1|TRBJ1-1
TGCAGTGCCTCGTGGACTACTAAAGCTTTCTTT
CSASWTTKAFF
>TRBD1|-|14|TRBV5-4|TRBJ2-3
TGTGCCAGCAGCTTTGGGACAGGGAGAGATACGCAGTATTTT
CASSFGTGRDTQYF
>TRBD1|-|14|TRBV28|TRBJ1-5
TGTGCCAGCAGTCCTCGGACAGGGCATCAGCCCCAGCATTTT
CASSPRTGHQPQHF
>-|-|15|TRBV5-8|TRBJ1-2
TGTGCCAGCAGCCTCCAGGGAGGACCAATCTATGGCTACACCTTC
CASSLQGGPIYGYTF
>-|-|13|TRBV6-5|TRBJ1-5
TGTGCCAGCAGTTACTCGAGGGGGCAGCCCCAGCATTTT
CASSYSRGQPQHF
>TRBD1|once|14|TRBV19|TRBJ1-2
TGTGCCACCGCCCGGACAGGGAGTAACTATGGCTACACCTTC
CATARTGSNYGYTF
>TRBD1|-|13|TRBV6-1|TRBJ1-5
TGTGCCAGCAGTGGGACAGGAAATCAGCCCCAGCATTTT
CASSGTGNQPQHF
>TRBD2|-|13|TRBV10-3|TRBJ2-1
TGTGCCATCAGTGAGTCGAATGGAGCGGGGCGGTTCTTC
CAISESNGAGRFF
>TRBD1|-|14|TRBV2|TRBJ1-5
TGTGCCAGCAGTGGCGGGACAGGGAATCAGCCCCAGCATTTT
CASSGGTGNQPQHF
>TRBD1|-|14|TRBV29-1|TRBJ2-7
TGCAGCGTTGTTCGGACAGGGGTAAGCTACGAGCAGTACTTC
CSVVRTGVSYEQYF